Presented here are 29 T cell receptor beta chains from one specimen sequenced in a study of blood T cell repertoires in COVID-19. Some clones are missing from TCRdb's copy, which holds only in-frame ones; the method was immunoSEQ multiplex PCR. This table holds fewer than 100,000 clones, about 88% found once. The sequenced sample consisted of peripheral blood. The receptors derive from a human donor in a cohort sampled during active COVID-19.

V gene TRBV30 combines with J gene TRBJ2-1; 8 bases line up with TRBD2. This CDR3 contains 15 residues. The V and J ends lost 3 bases and 4 bases, in that order; junction bases with no gene match: 8. Germline V gene data show CDR1 as GTSNPN and CDR2 as SVGIG (reference sequence). CDR3 bases: TGTGCCTGGAGAAATTGGCTAGCGGGTTACAATGAGCAGTTCTTC. Its protein is CAWRNWLAGYNEQFF.

The CDR3 region has the DNA TGTGCCAGTAGTATACGGGACAGGACTTACAATGAGCAGTTCTTC. Residues: CASSIRDRTYNEQFF. The V and J genes are TRBV19 and TRBJ2-1, with TRBD1 identical over 8 bases. The CDR3 covers 15 residues. CDR1 and CDR2 from the germline V gene are LNHDA and SQIVND (reference sequence). V shed 2 bases, J shed 4 bases, and the junction held 4 bases outside the gene matches.

The chain is built from TRBV19 and TRBJ1-2, with a tentative D call TRBD1 (6 bases). V was shortened by 5 bases and J by 7 bases, with 17 bases between the two germline ends. Germline lookup yields CDR1 LNHDA and CDR2 SQIVND (reference sequence). This CDR3 contains 14 residues. CDR3 loop: CASSGRGEYFGYTF. In nucleotides, the CDR3 is TGTGCCAGTAGTGGGAGGGGGGAGTATTTTGGCTACACCTTC. Variable domain in full (rest from reference TRBV19 and TRBJ1-2): DGGITQSPKYLFRKEGQNVTLSCEQNLNHDAMYWYRQDPGQGLRLIYYSQIVNDFQKGDIAEGYSVSREKKESFPLTVTSAQKNPTAFYLCASSGRGEYFGYTFGSGTRLTVV.

The chain carries TRBV18 and TRBJ1-1; D is unclear. Trimming cost V 3 bases and J 0 bases, with 8 bases left between them. The CDR3 runs 14 residues. The germline V gene encodes CDR1 KGHSH and CDR2 LQKENI. This CDR3 is CASSPLNMNTEAFF. CDR3 coding DNA: TGTGCCAGCTCACCTCTTAATATGAACACTGAAGCTTTCTTT.

In nucleotides, the CDR3 is TGTGCCAGCAGCCTAACGTCAGGGGATAATGGGAATGAGCAGTTCTTC. This translates into CASSLTSGDNGNEQFF. The chain couples TRBV3-1 (or the pseudogene TRBV3-2) to TRBJ2-1; the D gene is possibly TRBD1 (6 bases). This CDR3 is 16 amino acids long. Trimming cost V 4 bases and J 7 bases, with 20 bases left between them. Germline values: CDR1 LGHDT, CDR2 YNNKEL (reference sequence).

The rearrangement uses TRBV5-1 and TRBJ2-5; tentatively, D is TRBD1 (5 bases). The V gene's germline CDR1 is SGHRS and CDR2 YFSETQ. V lost 4 bases to trimming and J lost 0 bases, with 13 bases between them. The CDR3 extends over 15 amino acids. The CDR3 DNA sequence: TGCGCCAGCAGCCCGCTTTGGACAAACCAAGAGACCCAGTACTTC. The encoded protein is CASSPLWTNQETQYF.

The chain joins TRBV7-9 to TRBJ2-3, with D possibly TRBD2 on 5 matching bases. Trimming cost V 1 base and J 6 bases, with 11 bases left between them. The CDR3 totals 14 residues. Germline CDR1 and CDR2: SEHNR and FQNEAQ (reference sequence). CDR3: CASSLGGSVDTQYF. In nucleotides, the CDR3 is TGTGCCAGCAGCTTAGGCGGGTCGGTCGATACGCAGTATTTT. The entire variable domain, with the rest obtained from reference TRBV7-9 and TRBJ2-3, is as follows: DTGVSQNPRHKITKRGQNVTFRCDPISEHNRLYWYRQTLGQGPEFLTYFQNEAQLEKSRLLSDRFSAERPKGSFSTLEIQRTEQGDSAMYLCASSLGGSVDTQYFGPGTRLTVL.

The chain couples TRBV5-5 to TRBJ2-2, with TRBD1 matching 8 bases. The V segment lost 4 bases and the J segment 1 base; nucleotides outside the gene matches: 6. Germline lookup yields CDR1 SGHKS and CDR2 YYEKEE (reference sequence). This CDR3 is built from 16 residues. The DNA for the CDR3 is TGTGCCAGCAGCCTCAGACAGGGGAGGAACACCGGGGAGCTGTTTTTT. As protein: CASSLRQGRNTGELFF. Supplemented by reference TRBV5-5 and TRBJ2-2, the full variable domain reads DAGVTQSPTHLIKTRGQQVTLRCSPISGHKSVSWYQQVLGQGPQFIFQYYEKEERGRGNFPDRFSARQFPNYSSELNVNALLLGDSALYLCASSLRQGRNTGELFFGEGSRLTVL.

The chain couples TRBV18 to TRBJ1-5, with 10 bases fitting TRBD1. Germline CDR1 KGHSH, CDR2 LQKENI. Germline trimming cut 2 bases from V and 6 bases from J; bases unmatched to any gene: 10. This CDR3 region has 17 residues. CDR3 protein: CASSPTGTGVLGQPQHF. CDR3 nucleotide sequence: TGTGCCAGCTCACCAACCGGGACAGGGGTACTCGGTCAGCCCCAGCATTTT.

This chain connects TRBV3-1 (or the pseudogene TRBV3-2) to TRBJ2-7, with D possibly TRBD2 on 6 matching bases. From germline, CDR1 is LGHDT and CDR2 YNNKEL (reference sequence). The germline V and J ends were trimmed by 3 bases and 6 bases, with 15 bases remaining between them. The CDR3 runs 14 residues. CDR3 coding DNA: TGTGCCAGCAGCCAGGAGGGGTTCAGCGGCGAGCAGTACTTC. Protein sequence: CASSQEGFSGEQYF.

The V call is TRBV3-1 (or the pseudogene TRBV3-2), the J call TRBJ2-2; D perhaps matches TRBD2 (5 bases). Trimming stripped 3 bases from V and 1 base from J, with 18 bases between. The CDR3 is 18 residues long. In germline, CDR1 is LGHDT, CDR2 YNNKEL (reference sequence). CDR3 sequence: CASSQLTQRFENTGELFF. CDR3 in DNA: TGTGCCAGCAGCCAGCTCACTCAGCGGTTCGAGAACACCGGGGAGCTGTTTTTT.

V is TRBV19 and J is TRBJ2-3, with TRBD2 matching over 14 bases. The CDR3 contains 17 residues. V dropped 4 bases and J dropped 3; count of bases not matched to a gene: 6. Germline CDR1 reads LNHDA; CDR2 reads SQIVND (reference sequence). CDR3 loop: CASSTGLAGGRTDTQYF. DNA of the CDR3: TGTGCCAGTAGTACAGGACTAGCGGGGGGCAGAACAGATACGCAGTATTTT.

The chain is built from TRBV5-5 and TRBJ1-5; 11 positions agree with TRBD1. Germline V CDR1 and CDR2: SGHKS, YYEKEE (reference sequence). Trimming cost V 4 bases and J 7 bases; bases outside gene matches: 4. The CDR3 totals 14 residues. CDR3 region: CASSRTGGEQPQHF. The CDR3, as DNA: TGTGCCAGCAGCCGGACAGGGGGCGAACAGCCCCAGCATTTT. The variable domain in full, with the rest retrieved from reference TRBV5-5 and TRBJ1-5, is DAGVTQSPTHLIKTRGQQVTLRCSPISGHKSVSWYQQVLGQGPQFIFQYYEKEERGRGNFPDRFSARQFPNYSSELNVNALLLGDSALYLCASSRTGGEQPQHFGDGTRLSIL.

This sequence joins TRBV27 and TRBJ2-1; TRBD2 matches 13 bases. This CDR3 spans 14 amino acids. Trimming at V came to 6 bases and at J to 8 bases, leaving 4 bases not matched to a gene. Germline assignment: CDR1 MNHEY and CDR2 SMNVEV (reference sequence). CDR3 DNA: TGTGCCAGCAGCCCCGGACTAGCGGGAGATGAGCAGTTCTTC. Translating gives CASSPGLAGDEQFF.

This sequence joins TRBV6-5 and TRBJ2-6, with D maybe TRBD2 (6 bases). Trimming removed 4 bases at V and 0 bases at J, with 10 bases between. CDR3 length equals 16 residues. CDR1 MNHEY and CDR2 SVGAGI come from the germline V gene. CDR3 sequence: CASSFSGVSGANVLTF. In DNA form, the CDR3 reads TGTGCCAGCAGTTTCTCGGGAGTCTCTGGGGCCAACGTCCTGACTTTC.

The chain is built from TRBV12-3 or TRBV12-4 and TRBJ1-2; D might be TRBD1 (6 bases). The CDR3 covers 13 residues. Between the trimmed V and J ends, which lost 6 bases and 8 bases, there was a span of 16 bases. CDR3 sequence: CASSPRQVWGYTF. The CDR3, as DNA: TGTGCCAGCAGCCCCAGACAGGTATGGGGCTACACCTTC.

The chain carries TRBV18 and TRBJ1-3; D call uncertain. The CDR3 runs 15 residues. Germline CDR1 is KGHSH and CDR2 is LQKENI. V was clipped by 6 bases and J by 0 bases, with 12 bases between them. CDR3 in amino acids: CASSQGLISGNTIYF. The CDR3 DNA follows: TGTGCCAGCTCCCAAGGACTGATCTCTGGAAACACCATATATTTT.

J is TRBJ1-1 and V is TRBV19; D might be TRBD1 (6 bases). Looked up from germline, CDR1 is LNHDA and CDR2 is SQIVND (reference sequence). The V and J ends lost 6 bases and 5 bases respectively, with 16 bases between them. There are 14 residues in the CDR3. The CDR3 DNA reads TGTGCCAGTAGACCCCCGAGGGGGGGTACTGAAGCTTTCTTT. Protein sequence: CASRPPRGGTEAFF.

The chain employs TRBV4-1 and TRBJ1-3, with 7 positions matching TRBD1. There are 16 residues in the CDR3. The V gene's germline CDR1 is MGHRA and CDR2 YSYEKL. V lost 1 base, J lost 7 bases, and 10 bases stayed unmatched. The CDR3 here is CASSQGDSPWGNTIYF. The CDR3 DNA is TGCGCCAGCAGCCAAGGGGACAGTCCCTGGGGCAACACCATATATTTT.

A few counts support this clone. V is TRBV11-3 and J is TRBJ1-1; 7 bases are a match to TRBD1. The CDR3 runs to 13 residues. Germline CDR1 and CDR2: SGHNT and YENEEA. J lost 8 bases, V lost 4 bases, and 7 bases had no gene match. The CDR3: CASSSPRQGEAFF. The CDR3 DNA reads TGTGCCAGCAGCTCGCCTAGACAGGGCGAAGCTTTCTTT.

V is TRBV2 and J is TRBJ2-3; 8 bases fit TRBD2. CDR3 size: 16 residues. Trimming took 5 bases from V and 0 from J; bases not matched to a gene: 7. Germline V gene sequence: CDR1 SNHLY, CDR2 FYNNEI. The CDR3 DNA is TGTGCCAGCAGTCTCTTCAGCGGGAGAAGCACAGATACGCAGTATTTT. This sequence encodes CASSLFSGRSTDTQYF.

Remarks on this clone: Other nucleotide sequences from this sample produce the same CDR3. The J gene is TRBJ1-2, the V gene TRBV5-5, with D hard to call. CDR3 length: 13 amino acids. V was clipped by 4 bases and J by 3 bases, with 10 bases between them. CDR1 is SGHKS and CDR2 is YYEKEE in the germline V gene (reference sequence). The CDR3 DNA sequence: TGTGCCAGCAGCACGCAGGTGGACTATGGCTACACCTTC. Translated: CASSTQVDYGYTF.

A single count supports this clone. The rearrangement joins TRBV7-2 to TRBJ1-5, with TRBD1 as a possible D gene (6 bases). The CDR3 covers 13 residues. With 6 bases removed from V and 7 bases from J, the gap between germline ends came to 13 bases. The V gene's germline CDR1 is SGHTA and CDR2 FQGNSA. CDR3 loop: CASSPGQKQPQHF. CDR3 DNA: TGTGCCAGCAGTCCGGGACAAAAACAGCCCCAGCATTTT.

There are a few counts of this clone. The rearrangement links TRBV19 to TRBJ2-1; D is unclear. Per germline, CDR1 LNHDA and CDR2 SQIVND (reference sequence). CDR3 size: 15 residues. Trimming shortened V by 3 bases and J by 2 bases, and 11 bases separated the two germline ends. The CDR3 protein is CASSIGPRTYNEQFF. As DNA, the CDR3 is TGTGCCAGTAGTATTGGCCCTAGGACCTACAATGAGCAGTTCTTC.

V is TRBV7-9 and J is TRBJ2-5, with TRBD2 identical over 8 bases. This CDR3 region has 13 residues. CDR1 and CDR2 (germline): SEHNR, FQNEAQ (reference sequence). The V gene end was trimmed by 6 bases and the J gene end by 4 bases; junction bases not matched to a gene: 4. The CDR3 DNA is TGTGCCAGCAGTTCGGGGGGGACAGAGACCCAGTACTTC. Its translation is CASSSGGTETQYF.

This chain connects TRBV7-9 to TRBJ1-1; 8 bases fit TRBD1. J was trimmed by 14 bases and V by 7 bases; bases with no gene match: 9. The CDR3 is made up of 11 amino acids. The germline V gene has CDR1 SEHNR and CDR2 FQNEAQ (reference sequence). Here the CDR3 DNA reads TGTGCCAGCAAGCAGACAGGGGTGGCCTTCTTT. This gives the protein CASKQTGVAFF.

This chain joins TRBV9 and TRBJ2-1, with TRBD2 matching 10 bases. The CDR3 is made up of 18 amino acids. CDR1 and CDR2 from the germline V gene are SGDLS and YYNGEE. Losses at the gene ends were 0 bases for V and 5 bases for J; bases not matched to a gene: 11. The CDR3 DNA sequence: TGTGCCAGCAGCGTAGGGCCATCGTGGACTAGCGGTGACAATGAGCAGTTCTTC. Its protein product is CASSVGPSWTSGDNEQFF.

This clone was detected a few times. The rearrangement uses TRBV4-1 and TRBJ1-1; D call uncertain. This CDR3 region has 14 residues. Trimming took off 3 bases at V and 2 bases at J, with 10 bases between the two ends. Germline CDR1 and CDR2: MGHRA and YSYEKL. Here the CDR3 reads CASSQARFNTEAFF. The CDR3 coding sequence is TGCGCCAGCAGCCAGGCCCGATTTAACACTGAAGCTTTCTTT.

This chain joins TRBV7-3 and TRBJ2-5; no clear D gene. The length of the CDR3 is 13 residues. V was cut by 5 bases and J by 5 bases, with 12 bases left in between. In germline, CDR1 is SGHTA, CDR2 FQGTGA. The CDR3 loop is CASSLSVGETQYF. The CDR3 nucleotides are TGTGCCAGCAGCCTTTCAGTCGGGGAGACCCAGTACTTC.